Reported below is one T cell receptor (beta chain). What it binds is not known. The CDR3 is made up of 14 amino acids. Germline CDR1 SQVTM, CDR2 ANQGSEA. The ends lost 2 bases at V and 5 bases at J; junction bases unmatched: 5. The record originates from a study of cytomegalovirus exposure and HLA in healthy donors. Study-wide results and limits: Most TCR sequences were rare, but some public TCRs occurred in many donors. Sequencing probably produced one cluster of sequence variants that were highly shared. The authors later linked a missense DCLRE1C variant to TCR beta V- and J-gene trimming.

This PCR relied on a set of 60 Vbeta primers and 13 Jbeta primers. TCRdb's table, derived via immunoSEQ multiplex PCR, lists solely in-frame clones and lacks some. The sample lists under 150,000 clones, roughly three quarters occurring once. This sequence joins TRBV29-1 and TRBJ1-2, with 10 positions matching TRBD1. This TCR was recovered from a woman aged 35 to 49 in good health and CMV-seronegative. Sequencing was done on a sample of PBMCs. The CDR3 sequence is CSVEITGQGYGYTF. In nucleotides, the CDR3 is TGCAGCGTTGAAATAACGGGACAGGGGTATGGCTACACCTTC.